This T cell receptor beta chain was identified during a study of blood T cells in healthy people across ages. CDR3 size: 16 residues. CDR1 SGHKS and CDR2 YYEKEE come from the germline V gene (reference sequence). The use of a sample-barcoded 5' primer and a J-beta primer mix characterized a second PCR of about 6 to 12 cycles. MiXCR, run by TCRdb on the 5' RACE reads, gives a single entry per CDR3 protein. The table records 450,000 to 700,000 distinct CDR3 sequences, roughly 28% of them present only once. This clonotype was picked up a small number of times. As yet, its antigen is unknown. As the CDR3 is not closed by the conserved phenylalanine or tryptophan, this likely results from a read error. Study-level results: It was held that the diversity estimates obtained from one million T cells were underestimates. With age, beta diversity per million T cells declined roughly linearly, significantly by over 35.

What was sequenced was blood. The sequence derives from a woman in her seventies in good health. The chain has TRBV5-5 and TRBJ2-4; 7 bases are shared with TRBD2. The CDR3 region is CTSSLGGGSVKNIQYV. CDR3 nucleotides: TGTACCAGCAGCTTGGGGGGGGGTAGTGTCAAAAACATTCAGTACGTC.